The subject of this entry is one T cell receptor (beta chain). The antigen remains undetermined. This sample's treatment: about 20 received Ad26.COV2.S at low or high dose, single or two shots; several received placebo; per-sample allocation not given. Each sample was drawn 63 days after the first injection (of vaccine or placebo). The sample comes from a study of Ad26.COV2.S vaccination and SARS-CoV-2 variants. The germline CDR1 and CDR2 sequences are LGHNA and YNFKEQ. The CDR3 is 14 residues long. Trimming took 6 bases from V and 5 from J, leaving 13 bases between them. The method was immunoSEQ multiplex PCR; TCRdb's version includes in-frame clones alone and lacks a portion of them. This table has hundreds of thousands of clones, roughly nine tenths appearing once. Findings of the study overall: Similar non-spike TCR breadth was seen in vaccine and placebo recipients.

Sequences were derived from peripheral blood, sampled in a trial of Ad26.COV2.S vaccine versus placebo. This clonotype was obtained from a person between 18 and 60 years old who received the Ad26.COV2.S COVID-19 vaccine or a placebo. V gene TRBV4-2 combines with J gene TRBJ2-2; D may be TRBD1 (6 bases). CDR3 bases: TGTGCCAGCAGTCAGGACAGCCGAACCGGGGAGCTGTTTTTT. Translated: CASSQDSRTGELFF.